This T cell receptor beta chain was sequenced in a study of preoperative IRX-2 immunotherapy in early breast cancer. Noted treatment: preoperative locoregional IRX-2 cytokine immunotherapy. V lost 3 bases to trimming and J lost 6 bases, with 18 bases between them. The CDR3 consists of 16 residues. Clones were read by immunoSEQ multiplex PCR, and TCRdb kept only the in-frame ones, dropping some. In the table there are roughly 93,000 clones, 86% of which are singletons. Material: tumor tissue, obtained after IRX-2 immunotherapy. This chain connects TRBV7-1 to TRBJ1-5; weak D call: TRBD1 (5 bases). TRBV7-1 has ORF status, its function being uncertain. This TCR was recovered from a human donor with breast cancer. The CDR3 loop is CASSSWGGEDGQPQHF. As DNA, the CDR3 is TGTGCCAGCAGCTCCTGGGGAGGGGAGGACGGTCAGCCCCAGCATTTT.